Following are 23 T cell receptor beta chains from one sample sequenced in a study of neurological immune-mediated disorders. TCRdb redid the calling of the 5' RACE reads with MiXCR, one entry per CDR3 protein. This sample has roughly 100,000 distinct CDR3 sequences; 9.5% to 14% occur once, and the top ten carry approximately 3.1%. The time point: longitudinal time-point 3. Sequenced: PBMCs. The origin of the receptors is a female donor with HTLV-1-associated myelopathy (HAM/TSP).

There are a few counts of this clonotype. The chain employs TRBV6-1 and TRBJ2-7, with D perhaps TRBD2 (7 bases). This CDR3 spans 15 amino acids. Trimming took 5 bases from V and 4 from J, leaving 18 bases between them. In germline, CDR1 is MNHNS, CDR2 SASEGT. The CDR3 sequence: CASSPVGGRTYEQYF. The CDR3 bases are TGTGCCAGCAGTCCGGTCGGGGGGCGTACTTACGAGCAGTACTTC.

This clonotype has ten or more counts. V and J are TRBV7-2 and TRBJ2-5; 7 bases are a match to TRBD1. V was pared by 1 base and J by 6 bases, with 17 bases of the junction left unmatched. Germline values: CDR1 SGHTA, CDR2 FQGNSA. The CDR3 runs to 18 residues. The CDR3, as DNA: TGTGCCAGCAGCTTAGTGACTTCCTCCAACCCAGGGGGAAAGACCCAGTACTTC. Residues: CASSLVTSSNPGGKTQYF.

The sample holds a few counts of this clonotype. The chain is built from TRBV5-1 and TRBJ2-1, with TRBD2 matching over 12 bases. Germline assignment: CDR1 SGHRS and CDR2 YFSETQ. CDR3 length: 18 residues. V was clipped by 4 bases and J by 4 bases; unmatched bases: 12. CDR3 sequence reads: CASSALILAGGIYNEQFF. Written as DNA, the CDR3 is TGCGCCAGCAGCGCGCTTATCCTAGCGGGGGGGATATACAATGAGCAGTTCTTC.

The table lists this clonotype with many counts. This chain links TRBV5-1 with TRBJ2-7; D gene ambiguous. This CDR3 is built from 15 residues. Trimming pared 0 bases from V and 3 bases from J, leaving 13 bases between. Germline values: CDR1 SGHRS, CDR2 YFSETQ. CDR3 loop: CASSLEPGLYYEQYF. The CDR3, as DNA: TGCGCCAGCAGCTTGGAACCAGGCCTCTACTACGAGCAGTACTTC.

This clonotype was counted at least ten times. As DNA, the CDR3 is TGCGCCGGTTCAGAGGGGACCCTACTTGATGAGCAGTTCTTC. It is translated as CAGSEGTLLDEQFF. The V gene is TRBV10-2, the J gene TRBJ2-1, with D perhaps TRBD1 or TRBD2 (5 bases each). CDR3 length equals 14 residues. CDR1 is WSHSY and CDR2 is SAAADI in the germline V gene. V lost 11 bases and J lost 8, with 22 bases in between.

This clonotype was observed many times. The chain joins TRBV12-3 or TRBV12-4 to TRBJ2-1; TRBD2 aligns across 13 bases. Unmatched junction bases numbered 1, after V lost 9 bases and J lost 5 bases. The CDR3 length is 13 residues. CDR3: CARGTSGDNEQFF. CDR3 coding DNA: TGTGCCAGGGGGACTAGCGGGGACAATGAGCAGTTCTTC.

This clonotype was found many times. The V and J genes are TRBV5-1 and TRBJ2-1; weak D call: TRBD1 (5 bases). Germline V lookup: CDR1 SGHRS, CDR2 YFSETQ. This CDR3 spans 15 amino acids. Trimming stripped 0 bases from V and 4 bases from J, with 11 bases between. In nucleotides, the CDR3 is TGCGCCAGCAGCTTGGAGGGCGACAGATACAATGAGCAGTTCTTC. Amino acids: CASSLEGDRYNEQFF.

This clonotype occurred many times. V and J are TRBV20-1 and TRBJ2-5, with 8 bases that match TRBD1. The ends lost 5 bases at V and 4 bases at J; junction bases unmatched: 3. CDR1 DFQATT and CDR2 SNEGSKA come from the germline V gene (reference sequence). CDR3 length: 12 residues. The CDR3 loop reads CSARQGSETQYF. The CDR3 coding sequence is TGCAGTGCTCGACAGGGGTCAGAGACCCAGTACTTC.

Notes on this clonotype: A much larger clone sits a single nucleotide away, making a read error possible. The chain couples TRBV5-1 to TRBJ2-2; the D is unclear. V was trimmed by 1 base and J by 2 bases, leaving 9 bases between them. The CDR3 contains 15 residues. Germline CDR1 SGHRS, CDR2 YFSETQ. The CDR3 loop is CASSLRACNTGELFF. The CDR3 region has the DNA TGCGCCAGCAGCTTGCGTGCCTGCAACACCGGGGAGCTGTTTTTT.

Comment on this clonotype: This may be a read error, as it is one base from a much larger clone. The chain recombines TRBV5-1 with TRBJ2-5; no firm D call. Trimming stripped 1 base from V and 5 bases from J, with 18 bases between. CDR1 is SGHRS and CDR2 is YFSETQ in the germline V gene. This CDR3 contains 16 residues. In nucleotides, the CDR3 is TGCGCCAGCAGCTTGCGAGCGAAGTGGCCGTCGGAGACCCAGTACTTC. It codes for CASSLRAKWPSETQYF.

This clonotype appeared many times. The CDR3 spells CASSYDRSTNEKLFF. CDR3 DNA: TGCGCCAGCAGTTATGACCGCTCAACTAATGAAAAACTGTTTTTT. This chain links TRBV5-1 with TRBJ1-4; D gene uncertain. With 5 bases removed from V and 0 bases from J, the gap between germline ends came to 11 bases. CDR3 length equals 15 residues. From germline, CDR1 is SGHRS and CDR2 YFSETQ.

This clonotype showed up many times. V and J are TRBV12-3 or TRBV12-4 and TRBJ2-1, with TRBD1 matching 12 bases. The trim removed 6 bases at V and 10 bases at J, leaving 13 bases unmatched. This CDR3 is 16 amino acids long. The CDR3 loop reads CASSFILGTGGKEQFF. CDR3 DNA: TGTGCCAGCAGCTTCATCCTCGGGACAGGGGGCAAGGAGCAGTTCTTC.

The chain combines TRBV11-3 with TRBJ2-1, with 8 bases lining up with TRBD1. Germline V gene data show CDR1 as SGHNT and CDR2 as YENEEA. There are 15 residues in the CDR3. Germline trimming cut 5 bases from V and 7 bases from J; bases unmatched to any gene: 10. DNA of the CDR3: TGTGCCAGCAGCGCAGGACAGGGAGGATGGAATGAGCAGTTCTTC. This gives the protein CASSAGQGGWNEQFF.

This clonotype was seen ten or more times. The V and J genes are TRBV5-1 and TRBJ2-7; 8 bases agree with TRBD1. Germline trimming cut 0 bases from V and 12 bases from J; bases unmatched to any gene: 14. In germline, CDR1 is SGHRS, CDR2 YFSETQ. There are 15 residues in the CDR3. The CDR3 DNA reads as TGCGCCAGCAGCTTGGAACCCGGGACAGGACCGATCGGGTACTTC. Amino acid sequence: CASSLEPGTGPIGYF.

On this clonotype: A much larger clone sits a single nucleotide away, making a read error possible. The chain recombines TRBV20-1 with TRBJ2-3, with 7 bases lining up with TRBD1. V dropped 2 bases and J dropped 3; count of bases not matched to a gene: 2. The CDR3 contains 13 residues. In germline, CDR1 is DFQATT, CDR2 SNEGSKA (reference sequence). This CDR3 reads CSARRDRTDTQYF. CDR3 DNA: TGCAGTGCTAGACGGGACAGAACAGATACGCAGTATTTT.

This clonotype was counted only a few times. CDR3: CASSLDRVGQPQHF. CDR3 DNA sequence: TGTGCCAGCAGTTTAGACCGGGTCGGGCAGCCCCAGCATTTT. This sequence joins TRBV12-3 or TRBV12-4 and TRBJ1-5, with D uncertain. V was clipped by 1 base and J by 7 bases, with 11 bases between them. The CDR3 is 14 amino acids.

This clonotype was counted ten times or more. V is TRBV20-1 and J is TRBJ1-2; D unclear. The germline CDR1 and CDR2 sequences are DFQATT and SNEGSKA (reference sequence). The CDR3 is 13 residues long. V was pared by 0 bases and J by 5 bases, with 10 bases between. In DNA, the CDR3 is TGCAGTGCTAGAGACGCGCTGGGGTATGGCTACACCTTC. This gives the protein CSARDALGYGYTF.

There are many counts of this clonotype. This chain links TRBV6-5 with TRBJ2-7; 7 positions match TRBD1. From germline, CDR1 is MNHEY and CDR2 SVGAGI. The CDR3 is 13 residues long. The J segment lost 5 bases and the V segment lost 10 bases, leaving 11 bases of the junction unmatched. The CDR3: CATKTGILHEQYF. CDR3 nucleotide sequence: TGTGCCACCAAGACAGGGATTCTTCACGAGCAGTACTTC.

This clonotype was counted at least ten times. The chain links TRBV12-3 or TRBV12-4 to TRBJ2-2, with 9 bases that match TRBD1. V lost 5 bases, J lost 5 bases, and 3 bases stayed unmatched. The CDR3 has 14 amino acids. The CDR3 loop is CASSGTGKTGELFF. Written as DNA, the CDR3 is TGTGCCAGCAGTGGGACAGGGAAGACCGGGGAGCTGTTTTTT.

This clonotype was seen at least ten times. The chain links TRBV29-1 to TRBJ2-1; 13 nucleotides line up with TRBD2. This CDR3 has 16 amino acids. Germline-derived CDR1 and CDR2 are SQVTM and ANQGSEA. With V trimmed by 1 base and J by 3 bases, 3 bases remained unmatched. The DNA of the CDR3 is TGCAGCGTTGAAGGGACTAGCGGGGGCTTCTACAATGAGCAGTTCTTC. This gives the protein CSVEGTSGGFYNEQFF.

This clonotype was detected ten times or more. The chain joins TRBV7-9 to TRBJ2-3, with D uncertain. Germline values: CDR1 SEHNR, CDR2 FQNEAQ (reference sequence). V was cut by 5 bases and J by 3 bases, with 15 bases left in between. This CDR3 comprises 15 residues. Here the CDR3 reads CASSVPGSPTDTQYF. The CDR3 DNA is TGTGCCAGCAGCGTTCCGGGTTCCCCGACAGATACGCAGTATTTT.

The rearrangement uses TRBV9 and TRBJ2-7; unclear D gene. The germline V and J ends were trimmed by 4 bases and 0 bases, with 11 bases remaining between them. CDR3 length equals 14 residues. The V gene's germline CDR1 is SGDLS and CDR2 YYNGEE. CDR3 nucleotides: TGTGCCAGCAGCACCACAGCGAGCTCCTACGAGCAGTACTTC. Protein: CASSTTASSYEQYF.

This clonotype was seen at least ten times. The chain has TRBV7-3 and TRBJ2-1; 10 bases fit TRBD2. The CDR3 consists of 14 residues. Per germline, CDR1 SGHTA and CDR2 FQGTGA. Losses at the gene ends were 0 bases for V and 7 bases for J; bases not matched to a gene: 0. The CDR3 DNA is TGTGCCAGCAGCTTAACGGGACTAGCGAATGAGCAGTTCTTC. Protein product: CASSLTGLANEQFF.